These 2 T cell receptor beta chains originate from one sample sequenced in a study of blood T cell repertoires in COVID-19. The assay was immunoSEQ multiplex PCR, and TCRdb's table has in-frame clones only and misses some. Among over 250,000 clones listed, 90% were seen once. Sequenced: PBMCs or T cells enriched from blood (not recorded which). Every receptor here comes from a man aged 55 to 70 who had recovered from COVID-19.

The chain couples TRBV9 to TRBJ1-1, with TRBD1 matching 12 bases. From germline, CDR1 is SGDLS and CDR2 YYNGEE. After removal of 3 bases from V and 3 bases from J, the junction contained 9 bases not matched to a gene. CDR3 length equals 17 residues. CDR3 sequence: CASSAEGQGARDTEAFF. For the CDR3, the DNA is TGTGCCAGCAGCGCAGAGGGACAGGGGGCGAGGGACACTGAAGCTTTCTTT.

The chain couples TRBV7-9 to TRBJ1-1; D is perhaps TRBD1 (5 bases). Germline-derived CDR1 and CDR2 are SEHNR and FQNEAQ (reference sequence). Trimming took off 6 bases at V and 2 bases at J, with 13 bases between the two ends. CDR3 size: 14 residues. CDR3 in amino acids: CASRPGQGNTEAFF. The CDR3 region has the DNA TGTGCCAGCAGGCCCGGGCAGGGAAACACTGAAGCTTTCTTT.